The 5 T cell receptor beta chains below all came from one sample that was sequenced in a study of T cell repertoires in cytomegalovirus infection. TCRdb processed the reads anew with MiXCR; each CDR3 protein has one entry. The table has approximately 990,000 distinct CDR3 sequences, approximately 31% seen once. Their antigens are not known. The sample consisted of cultured CD8+ T cells from PBMCs, taken from culture after CMV antigen stimulation. The receptors derive from a human donor in good health (CMV status not recorded). Some clones in this sample may be carry-over from other donors' samples.

This clonotype was seen at least ten times. V is TRBV4-1 and J is TRBJ1-1; weak D call: TRBD1 (6 bases). Germline lookup yields CDR1 MGHRA and CDR2 YSYEKL. The CDR3 is 14 residues long. Deletions cut 4 bases from V and 0 bases from J, with 9 bases between. CDR3 nucleotides: TGCGCCAGCAGCCTTGGGACAATGAACACTGAAGCTTTCTTT. Translated: CASSLGTMNTEAFF.

The chain joins TRBV28 to TRBJ2-2; 8 nucleotides match TRBD1. CDR3 length: 14 residues. With V trimmed by 10 bases and J by 5 bases, 9 bases remained unmatched. Germline V lookup: CDR1 MDHEN, CDR2 SYDVKM. The CDR3 spells CATSDRGWTGELFF. CDR3 nucleotides: TGTGCCACTTCTGACAGGGGTTGGACCGGGGAGCTGTTTTTT.

This rearrangement joins TRBV5-1 to TRBJ2-2, with a possible D match to TRBD1 (6 bases). The germline CDR1 and CDR2 sequences are SGHRS and YFSETQ. With 3 bases removed from V and 2 bases from J, the gap between germline ends came to 14 bases. This CDR3 comprises 16 residues. The CDR3 DNA follows: TGCGCCAGCAGCTACCCCCGGGACAAAAACACCGGGGAGCTGTTTTTT. It codes for CASSYPRDKNTGELFF.

The rearrangement uses TRBV6-2 or TRBV6-3 and TRBJ2-5, with 9 bases identical to TRBD2. With 8 bases clipped from V and 0 bases from J, the junction kept 1 base outside the gene matches. Germline values: CDR1 MNHEY, CDR2 SVGEGT. The CDR3 sequence is 13 residues long. CDR3 in DNA: TGTGCCAGCGAGCGGGGGGACCAAGAGACCCAGTACTTC. This codes for CASERGDQETQYF.

The chain employs TRBV10-3 and TRBJ1-1, with D perhaps matching TRBD1 (5 bases). V lost 11 bases to trimming and J lost 0 bases, with 13 bases between them. Germline values: CDR1 ENHRY, CDR2 SYGVKD. The CDR3 loop spans 13 amino acids. The CDR3 DNA sequence: TGTGCCGCAGGACACTCGGTGAACACTGAAGCTTTCTTT. The encoded protein is CAAGHSVNTEAFF.